The 13 T cell receptor beta chains below were found in one sample sequenced in a study of OX40 agonist ivuxolimab in advanced cancers. The protocol was immunoSEQ multiplex PCR, while the TCRdb copy is restricted to in-frame clones and leaves out a portion. This table has about 85,000 clones, 80% to 90% appearing once. The specimen was CD4+ or CD8+ T cells sorted from blood, collected in a trial of the OX40 agonist ivuxolimab. The source of these receptors is an adult with an advanced solid tumor such as melanoma, head and neck, liver or kidney cancer.

The rearrangement joins TRBV19 to TRBJ2-3; D may be TRBD1 (5 bases). Germline assignment: CDR1 LNHDA and CDR2 SQIVND (reference sequence). The V end lost 6 bases, the J end lost 1 base, and 11 bases lay between the germline ends. The CDR3 spans 14 residues. The CDR3 is CASSPPRGTDTQYF. DNA of the CDR3: TGTGCCAGTAGCCCCCCCAGGGGCACAGATACGCAGTATTTT.

The rearrangement joins TRBV4-2 to TRBJ1-1, with a tentative D call TRBD1 (5 bases). The V and J ends lost 0 bases and 8 bases respectively, with 10 bases between them. Germline V gene lookup returns CDR1 LGHNA and CDR2 YNFKEQ. The CDR3 totals 13 residues. CDR3 sequence reads: CASSQDGGKEAFF. Here the CDR3 DNA reads TGTGCCAGCAGCCAAGATGGGGGGAAAGAAGCTTTCTTT.

J is TRBJ2-7 and V is TRBV10-2; D possibly corresponds to TRBD2 (5 bases). CDR3 length: 12 residues. V was cut by 2 bases and J by 4 bases, with 6 bases left in between. Germline V CDR1 and CDR2: WSHSY, SAAADI. CDR3 bases: TGCGCCAGCAGTGAGGGAGGTTACGAGCAGTACTTC. This gives the protein CASSEGGYEQYF.

This clone was seen a few times. The chain has TRBV7-9 and TRBJ2-3, with a possible D match to TRBD1 (5 bases). Trimming took 5 bases from V and 4 from J, leaving 13 bases between them. Per the germline V gene, CDR1 is SEHNR and CDR2 is FQNEAQ (reference sequence). This CDR3 comprises 14 residues. CDR3 bases: TGTGCCAGCAGCCCCCGGACACATGCAGATACGCAGTATTTT. Residues: CASSPRTHADTQYF.

V is TRBV7-9 and J is TRBJ2-7; D is unclear. The CDR3 is 15 amino acids. V shed 1 base and J shed 13 bases, with 23 bases lying between them. CDR1 is SEHNR and CDR2 is FQNEAQ in the germline V gene (reference sequence). This CDR3 reads CASSLGLGHPTSRYF. The CDR3, as DNA: TGTGCCAGCAGCTTAGGCCTTGGCCACCCAACGAGCAGATACTTC.

The V gene is TRBV6-4, the J gene TRBJ2-1, with a weak D call TRBD2 (6 bases). From germline, CDR1 is MRHNA and CDR2 SNTAGT. V lost 6 bases and J lost 8, with 17 bases in between. The CDR3 is made up of 14 amino acids. CDR3 sequence (DNA): TGTGCCAGCAGCGCGGGTCCGGCTAGCGATGAGCAGTTCTTC. Translated: CASSAGPASDEQFF.

The genes are TRBV27 and TRBJ2-2; weak D call: TRBD1 (6 bases). The CDR3 sequence is 14 residues long. The germline V gene encodes CDR1 MNHEY and CDR2 SMNVEV (reference sequence). The germline V and J ends were trimmed by 7 bases and 5 bases, with 14 bases remaining between them. CDR3 nucleotide sequence: TGTGCCAGCAACCTACAGGGTTTAACCGGGGAGCTGTTTTTT. Translating gives CASNLQGLTGELFF.

The chain has TRBV10-1 and TRBJ1-1; 8 bases align to TRBD1. This CDR3 spans 13 amino acids. V was pared by 10 bases and J by 4 bases, with 8 bases of the junction left unmatched. CDR1 and CDR2 from the germline V gene are WNHNN and SYGVQD (reference sequence). The CDR3 protein is CATRQGMSTEAFF. Here the CDR3 DNA reads TGCGCCACCCGACAGGGGATGAGCACTGAAGCTTTCTTT.

V and J are TRBV25-1 and TRBJ2-5; TRBD1 might be the D (6 bases). In germline, CDR1 is MGHDK, CDR2 SYGVNS. The V and J ends lost 3 bases and 5 bases respectively, with 16 bases between them. The CDR3 loop spans 15 amino acids. CDR3 residues: CASSDVRGTGETQYF. The CDR3 DNA sequence: TGTGCCAGCAGTGACGTCAGGGGTACGGGGGAGACCCAGTACTTC.

This rearrangement joins TRBV6-5 to TRBJ1-5; D remains unclear. Per germline, CDR1 MNHEY and CDR2 SVGAGI. CDR3 length equals 15 residues. With 7 bases removed from V and 0 bases from J, the gap between germline ends came to 13 bases. In DNA form, the CDR3 reads TGTGCCAGCACCCCCGATGAGTATAGCAATCAGCCCCAGCATTTT. Its protein product is CASTPDEYSNQPQHF.

This rearrangement joins TRBV2 to TRBJ1-4; D is undetermined. Trimming pared 5 bases from V and 0 bases from J, leaving 7 bases between. The germline V gene encodes CDR1 SNHLY and CDR2 FYNNEI. This CDR3 has 14 amino acids. CDR3 residues: CASSSPPTNEKLFF. CDR3 coding DNA: TGTGCCAGCAGTAGTCCCCCAACTAATGAAAAACTGTTTTTT.

This chain joins TRBV6-4 and TRBJ1-1; 7 bases fit TRBD1. CDR1 MRHNA and CDR2 SNTAGT come from the germline V gene. This CDR3 is built from 14 residues. Trimming removed 3 bases from V and 5 bases from J; junction bases left unmatched: 6. CDR3 in DNA: TGTGCCAGCAGTGAGACAGGGAGAGAAACTGAAGCTTTCTTT. Protein product: CASSETGRETEAFF.

The chain couples TRBV28 to TRBJ1-2; D possibly corresponds to TRBD1 (5 bases). Germline CDR1 is MDHEN and CDR2 is SYDVKM. The CDR3 totals 15 residues. The V gene lost 6 bases and the J gene lost 0 bases, with 14 bases spanning the gap. CDR3 nucleotides: TGTGCCAGCAGGGCGGGGGACGCCTCTAACTATGGCTACACCTTC. Translating it yields CASRAGDASNYGYTF.